Shown below are 3 T cell receptor beta chains from a single sample sequenced in a study of T cell responses to AZD1222 COVID-19 vaccine. Only in-frame clones appear in the TCRdb table, and some are missing; sequencing was by immunoSEQ multiplex PCR. The sample yields approximately 90,000 clones, 86% seen once. This specimen was peripheral blood, taken on day 0 of AZD1222 vaccination. The source is an adult in good health.

V is TRBV18 and J is TRBJ1-1; D is unclear. Trimming took off 3 bases at V and 4 bases at J, with 6 bases between the two ends. The CDR3 length is 12 residues. CDR1 and CDR2 (germline): KGHSH, LQKENI. The CDR3 region has the DNA TGTGCCAGCTCACCCGGGAGCACTGAAGCTTTCTTT. It specifies CASSPGSTEAFF.

This clone was picked up one time. The chain has TRBV24-1 and TRBJ2-7; D unresolved. The germline V gene encodes CDR1 KGHDR and CDR2 SFDVKD. Trimming removed 2 bases at V and 5 bases at J, with 24 bases between. The CDR3 is 18 residues long. The CDR3 coding sequence is TGTGCCACCAGTGATTCCTCGACCCTGGGTACAGCTCTTGACGAGCAGTACTTC. Protein product: CATSDSSTLGTALDEQYF.

In this sample, this clone turned up a few times. The V gene is TRBV28, the J gene TRBJ2-1, with 8 positions matching TRBD1. Germline V CDR1 and CDR2: MDHEN, SYDVKM. The V gene end was trimmed by 1 base and the J gene end by 6 bases; junction bases not matched to a gene: 5. The CDR3 contains 15 residues. CDR3 in DNA: TGTGCCAGCAGTTTATCAGGGGGCGGAGGCAATGAGCAGTTCTTC. Residues: CASSLSGGGGNEQFF.